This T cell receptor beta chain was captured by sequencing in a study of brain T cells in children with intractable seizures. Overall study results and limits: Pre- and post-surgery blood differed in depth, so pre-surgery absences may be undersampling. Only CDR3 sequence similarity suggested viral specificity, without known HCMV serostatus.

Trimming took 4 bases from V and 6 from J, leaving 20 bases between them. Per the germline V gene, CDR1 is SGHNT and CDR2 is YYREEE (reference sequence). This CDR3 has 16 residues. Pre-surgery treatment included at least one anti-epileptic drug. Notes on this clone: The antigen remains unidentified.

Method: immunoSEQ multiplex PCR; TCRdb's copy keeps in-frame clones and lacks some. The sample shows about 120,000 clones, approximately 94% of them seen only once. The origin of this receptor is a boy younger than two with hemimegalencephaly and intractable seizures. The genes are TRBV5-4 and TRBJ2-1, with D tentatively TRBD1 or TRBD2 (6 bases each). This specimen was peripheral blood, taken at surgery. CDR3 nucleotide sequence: TGTGCCAGCAGCCCGAGGGGGGCGGGATATCCCAATGAGCAGTTCTTC. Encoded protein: CASSPRGAGYPNEQFF.